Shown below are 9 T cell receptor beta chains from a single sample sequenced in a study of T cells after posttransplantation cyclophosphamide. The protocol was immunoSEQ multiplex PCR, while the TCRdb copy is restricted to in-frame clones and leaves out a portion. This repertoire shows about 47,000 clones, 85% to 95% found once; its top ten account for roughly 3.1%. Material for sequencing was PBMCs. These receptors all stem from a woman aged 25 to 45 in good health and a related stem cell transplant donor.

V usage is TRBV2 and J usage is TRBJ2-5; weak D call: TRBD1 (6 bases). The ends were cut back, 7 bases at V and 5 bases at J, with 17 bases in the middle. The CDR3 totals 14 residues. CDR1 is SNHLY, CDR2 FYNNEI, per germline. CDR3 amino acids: CASILGGSRETQYF. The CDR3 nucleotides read TGTGCCAGCATCCTAGGGGGAAGTCGCGAGACCCAGTACTTC.

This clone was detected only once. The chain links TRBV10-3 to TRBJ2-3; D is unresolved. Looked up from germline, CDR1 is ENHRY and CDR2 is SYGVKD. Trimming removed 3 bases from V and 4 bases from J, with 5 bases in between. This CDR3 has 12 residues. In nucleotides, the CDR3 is TGTGCCATCAGTGATTCGGCAGATACGCAGTATTTT. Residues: CAISDSADTQYF.

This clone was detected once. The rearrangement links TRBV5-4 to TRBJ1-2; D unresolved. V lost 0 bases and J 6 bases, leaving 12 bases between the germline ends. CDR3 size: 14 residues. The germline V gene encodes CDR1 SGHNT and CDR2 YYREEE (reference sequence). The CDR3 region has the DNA TGTGCCAGCAGCTTGGTCGCCAGGCCTGATGGCTACACCTTC. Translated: CASSLVARPDGYTF.

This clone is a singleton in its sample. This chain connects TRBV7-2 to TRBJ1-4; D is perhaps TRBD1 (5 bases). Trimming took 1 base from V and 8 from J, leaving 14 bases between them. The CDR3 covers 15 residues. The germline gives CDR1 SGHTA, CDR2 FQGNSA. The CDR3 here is CASSLVGGREEKLFF. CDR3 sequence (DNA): TGTGCCAGCAGCTTAGTCGGGGGAAGGGAGGAAAAACTGTTTTTT.

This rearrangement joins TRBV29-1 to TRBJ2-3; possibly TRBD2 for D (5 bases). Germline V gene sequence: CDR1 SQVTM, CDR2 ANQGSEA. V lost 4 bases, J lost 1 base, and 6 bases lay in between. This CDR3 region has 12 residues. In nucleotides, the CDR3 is TGCAGCGTTGTGGAGGGCACAGATACGCAGTATTTT. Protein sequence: CSVVEGTDTQYF.

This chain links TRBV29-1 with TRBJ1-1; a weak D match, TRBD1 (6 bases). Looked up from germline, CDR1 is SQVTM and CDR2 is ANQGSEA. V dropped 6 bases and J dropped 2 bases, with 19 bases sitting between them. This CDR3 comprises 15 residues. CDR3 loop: CSVQVRDTYNTEAFF. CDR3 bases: TGCAGCGTGCAAGTTCGGGACACTTATAACACTGAAGCTTTCTTT.

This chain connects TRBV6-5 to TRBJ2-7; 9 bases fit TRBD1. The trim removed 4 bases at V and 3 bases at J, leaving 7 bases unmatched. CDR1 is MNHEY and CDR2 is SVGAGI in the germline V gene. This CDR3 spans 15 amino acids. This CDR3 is CASSSPGTGYYEQYF. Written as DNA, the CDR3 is TGTGCCAGCAGTTCCCCCGGGACAGGGTACTACGAGCAGTACTTC.

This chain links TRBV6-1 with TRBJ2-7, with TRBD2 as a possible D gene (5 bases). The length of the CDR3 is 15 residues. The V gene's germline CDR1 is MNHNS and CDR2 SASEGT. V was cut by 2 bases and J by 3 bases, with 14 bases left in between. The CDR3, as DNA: TGTGCCAGCAGTGAATCCCGCGGGCATTTCTACGAGCAGTACTTC. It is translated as CASSESRGHFYEQYF.

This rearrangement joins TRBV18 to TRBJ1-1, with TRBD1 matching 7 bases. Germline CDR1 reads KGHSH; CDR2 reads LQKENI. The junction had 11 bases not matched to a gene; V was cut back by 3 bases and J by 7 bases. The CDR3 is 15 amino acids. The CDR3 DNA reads TGTGCCAGCTCACCCCAGACAGGGATGAGAAGTGAAGCTTTCTTT. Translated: CASSPQTGMRSEAFF. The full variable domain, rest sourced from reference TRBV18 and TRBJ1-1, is NAGVMQNPRHLVRRRGQEARLRCSPMKGHSHVYWYRQLPEEGLKFMVYLQKENIIDESGMPKERFSAEFPKEGPSILRIQQVVRGDSAAYFCASSPQTGMRSEAFFGQGTRLTVV.